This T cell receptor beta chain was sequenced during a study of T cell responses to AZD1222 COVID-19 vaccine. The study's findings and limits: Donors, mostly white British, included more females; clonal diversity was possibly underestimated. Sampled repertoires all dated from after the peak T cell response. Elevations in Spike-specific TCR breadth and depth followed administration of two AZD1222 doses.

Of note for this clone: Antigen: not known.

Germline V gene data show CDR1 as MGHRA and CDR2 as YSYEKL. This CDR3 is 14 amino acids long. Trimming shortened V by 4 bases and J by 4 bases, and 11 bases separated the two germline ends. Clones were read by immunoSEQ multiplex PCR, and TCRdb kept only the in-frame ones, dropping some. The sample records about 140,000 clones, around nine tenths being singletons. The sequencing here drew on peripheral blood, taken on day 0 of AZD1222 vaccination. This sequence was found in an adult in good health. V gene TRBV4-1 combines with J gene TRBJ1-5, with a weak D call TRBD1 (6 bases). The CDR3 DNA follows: TGCGCCAGCAGCCCTGAGGGGGGGAATCAGCCCCAGCATTTT. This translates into CASSPEGGNQPQHF.